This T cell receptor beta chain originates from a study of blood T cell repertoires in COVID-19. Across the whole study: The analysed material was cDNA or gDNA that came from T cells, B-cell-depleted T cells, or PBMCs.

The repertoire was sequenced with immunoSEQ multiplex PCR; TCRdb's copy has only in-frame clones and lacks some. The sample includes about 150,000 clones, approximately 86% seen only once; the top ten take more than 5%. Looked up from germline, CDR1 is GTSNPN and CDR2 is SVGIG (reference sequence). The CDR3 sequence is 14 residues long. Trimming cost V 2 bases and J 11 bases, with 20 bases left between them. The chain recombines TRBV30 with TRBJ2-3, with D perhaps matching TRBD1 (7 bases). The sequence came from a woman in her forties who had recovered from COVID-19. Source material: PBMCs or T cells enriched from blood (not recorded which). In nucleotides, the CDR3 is TGTGCCTGGAGTCAGTCCTCAGGGGGACTTGGGCAGTATTTT. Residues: CAWSQSSGGLGQYF.